These 11 T cell receptor beta chains were all obtained from the same sample, sequenced in a study of T cells after yellow fever vaccination. TCRdb analysed the 5' RACE reads with MiXCR anew, one entry per CDR3 protein. The sample has approximately 150,000 distinct CDR3 sequences, roughly 8.8% seen once. The sequencing here drew on CD8+ T cells sorted from PBMCs, taken 45 days after the yellow fever booster vaccination. Receptors were obtained from a man aged 18 to 35 who received the YFV17D yellow fever vaccine.

The chain recombines TRBV6-5 with TRBJ2-3, with D uncertain. The germline V and J ends were trimmed by 6 bases and 1 base, with 5 bases remaining between them. Germline V CDR1 and CDR2: MNHEY, SVGAGI. CDR3 size: 12 residues. The CDR3 coding sequence is TGTGCCAGCAGGACTCGCACAGATACGCAGTATTTT. Its translation is CASRTRTDTQYF.

This clonotype was seen repeatedly, ten times or more. The CDR3, as DNA: TGTGCCAGCAGCTTAGGCGGGGTGCAAGAGACCCAGTACTTC. Its protein product is CASSLGGVQETQYF. The gene calls are TRBV7-9 and TRBJ2-5; D may be TRBD2 (6 bases). The V gene lost 1 base and the J gene lost 2 bases, with 8 bases spanning the gap. The CDR3 consists of 14 residues. Per the germline V gene, CDR1 is SEHNR and CDR2 is FQNEAQ (reference sequence).

This clonotype was seen repeatedly, ten times or more. This chain connects TRBV4-3 to TRBJ2-2; tentative D call: TRBD1 (7 bases). The germline CDR1 and CDR2 sequences are LGHNA and YSLEER. V lost 6 bases, J lost 0 bases, and 11 bases lay in between. This CDR3 spans 15 amino acids. CDR3 in amino acids: CASRRGTANTGELFF. The CDR3 DNA sequence: TGCGCCAGCAGGCGCGGGACAGCGAACACCGGGGAGCTGTTTTTT.

The chain has TRBV7-3 and TRBJ1-6; possible D gene TRBD1, 5 bases. The V gene's germline CDR1 is SGHTA and CDR2 FQGTGA. The V and J ends lost 2 bases and 11 bases respectively, with 10 bases between them. The CDR3 has 13 residues. CDR3 nucleotide sequence: TGTGCCAGCAGCTTACGGGGGACCCCACCCCTCCACTTT. Protein sequence: CASSLRGTPPLHF.

This chain connects TRBV6-6 to TRBJ1-4; no reliable D call. V lost 5 bases and J 8 bases, leaving 9 bases between the germline ends. This CDR3 has 12 residues. CDR1 is MNHNY, CDR2 SVGAGI, per germline (reference sequence). Written as DNA, the CDR3 is TGTGCCAGCAGTGGGTGGTACGAAAAACTGTTTTTT. Translation gives CASSGWYEKLFF.

At least ten counts were recorded for this clonotype. The genes are TRBV7-2 and TRBJ2-7, with 7 bases lining up with TRBD1. This CDR3 spans 15 amino acids. CDR1 is SGHTA and CDR2 is FQGNSA in the germline V gene. With 3 bases clipped from V and 2 bases from J, the junction kept 7 bases outside the gene matches. CDR3 nucleotide sequence: TGTGCCAGCAGCTTCGACGACAGGGCACCCTACGAGCAGTACTTC. As protein: CASSFDDRAPYEQYF.

The chain is built from TRBV10-3 and TRBJ2-3; 8 bases align to TRBD2. Germline V lookup: CDR1 ENHRY, CDR2 SYGVKD. V lost 8 bases and J lost 0; bases outside the gene matches: 4. This CDR3 contains 14 residues. The CDR3 here is CAIGSGDSTDTQYF. The CDR3 DNA sequence: TGTGCCATCGGTAGCGGGGACAGCACAGATACGCAGTATTTT.

The rearrangement uses TRBV20-1 and TRBJ2-3; the D gene is possibly TRBD2 (6 bases). There are 14 residues in the CDR3. V was cut by 3 bases and J by 3 bases, with 13 bases left in between. In germline, CDR1 is DFQATT, CDR2 SNEGSKA (reference sequence). This chain's CDR3 is CSASNGGETDTQYF. DNA for the CDR3: TGCAGTGCTAGTAACGGGGGAGAAACAGATACGCAGTATTTT.

The gene calls are TRBV15 and TRBJ2-7, with D perhaps being TRBD1 or TRBD2 (5 bases each). Trimming cost V 3 bases and J 10 bases, with 16 bases left between them. Germline CDR1 LNHNV, CDR2 YYDKDF (reference sequence). The CDR3 is 13 amino acids. The CDR3 is CATSSRDGTAQYF. Written as DNA, the CDR3 is TGTGCCACCAGCAGCCGGGACGGTACGGCTCAGTACTTC.

This clonotype was seen a handful of times. The J gene is TRBJ2-2, the V gene TRBV7-9; D not certain. This CDR3 spans 13 amino acids. Trimming cost V 4 bases and J 6 bases, with 9 bases left between them. The germline V gene has CDR1 SEHNR and CDR2 FQNEAQ (reference sequence). The CDR3 reads CASSSPRPGELFF. CDR3 DNA: TGTGCCAGCAGCTCCCCCCGTCCCGGGGAGCTGTTTTTT.

This chain joins TRBV19 and TRBJ2-1; the D gene is possibly TRBD1 (5 bases). V lost 5 bases and J 10 bases, leaving 12 bases between the germline ends. The CDR3 totals 12 residues. Per the germline V gene, CDR1 is LNHDA and CDR2 is SQIVND (reference sequence). The CDR3 bases are TGTGCCAGTAGTCTCCTGGACATGGAGCAGTTCTTC. Translating gives CASSLLDMEQFF.